The text below deals with one T cell receptor beta chain. The data were taken from a study of blood T cell repertoires in COVID-19. Study context: There were acute and convalescent COVID-19 samples, and they came from the United States, Italy and Spain. Sample material is recorded as cDNA or gDNA derived from T cells, B-cell-depleted T cells, or PBMCs.

As originally analysed: Estimation of nucleated cell counts was performed using reference gene primer amplification. Assay: immunoSEQ multiplex PCR; the TCRdb copy retains only in-frame clones and omits some. The DNA was the basis for D and trimming; V, J and clone size are from that table. The table shows about 8,800 clones, with 84% occurring only once. The germline V gene encodes CDR1 SGHNT and CDR2 YYREEE (reference sequence). This CDR3 is 17 amino acids long. V lost 2 bases to trimming and J lost 4 bases, with 18 bases between them. The chain uses TRBV5-4 and TRBJ2-2; D possibly corresponds to TRBD1 (6 bases). The receptor's source is a human donor in a cohort sampled during active COVID-19. Sequences were obtained from peripheral blood. The CDR3: CASSLLGGNRFTGELFF. The CDR3, as DNA: TGTGCCAGCAGCTTATTAGGGGGTAACCGTTTCACCGGGGAGCTGTTTTTT. Full variable domain (rest looked up from reference TRBV5-4 and TRBJ2-2): ETGVTQSPTHLIKTRGQQVTLRCSSQSGHNTVSWYQQALGQGPQFIFQYYREEENGRGNFPPRFSGLQFPNYSSELNVNALELDDSALYLCASSLLGGNRFTGELFFGEGSRLTVL.